Listed below are T cell receptor beta chains from one sample, sequenced in a study of T cell responses to AZD1222 COVID-19 vaccine. Data came from immunoSEQ multiplex PCR; TCRdb stores just in-frame clones and leaves some out. In the table there are around 180,000 clones, approximately 92% of which are singletons. The sample consisted of peripheral blood, taken on day 0 of AZD1222 vaccination. The receptor set was obtained from an adult in good health. CDR3s include the opening cysteine and the closing phenylalanine or tryptophan. A D gene is named only where the DNA matches it firmly. Clone size is stated in some rows and not others, as once, few, many or a class when expanded.

size: -; D: -; J: TRBJ1-5; V: TRBV28; DNA: TGTGCCAGCCAAGGGGTGTATCAGCCCCAGCATTTT; CDR3: CASQGVYQPQHF
size: -; D: TRBD2; J: TRBJ2-7; V: TRBV4-2; DNA: TGTGCCAGCAGCACCGGGCTAGCGGCCAGCTCCTACGAGCAGTACTTC; CDR3: CASSTGLAASSYEQYF
size: -; D: -; J: TRBJ1-1; V: TRBV12-3/TRBV12-4; DNA: TGTGCCAGCACCCCACGGCGTAGCACTGAAGCTTTCTTT; CDR3: CASTPRRSTEAFF
size: -; D: -; J: TRBJ1-3; V: TRBV4-1; DNA: TGCGCCAGCAGCCAGCCGGGACGGCGCTCTGGAAACACCATATATTTT; CDR3: CASSQPGRRSGNTIYF
size: -; D: TRBD1; J: TRBJ1-1; V: TRBV5-4; DNA: TGTGCCAGCAGCAACCGGGACAGGGGACATGAAGCTTTCTTT; CDR3: CASSNRDRGHEAFF
size: -; D: -; J: TRBJ2-7; V: TRBV29-1; DNA: TGCAGCGTTGAAGGTTTGGGCGACAGAGGACCCTACGAGCAGTACTTC; CDR3: CSVEGLGDRGPYEQYF
size: -; D: TRBD2; J: TRBJ2-1; V: TRBV7-2; DNA: TGTGCCAGCAGCCCACCCGGGACTAGCGGGGGGCCCTACAATGAGCAGTTCTTC; CDR3: CASSPPGTSGGPYNEQFF
size: -; D: TRBD1; J: TRBJ2-1; V: TRBV7-2; DNA: TGTGCCAGCAGCCGGGACAGTTACAATGAGCAGTTCTTC; CDR3: CASSRDSYNEQFF
size: -; D: TRBD1; J: TRBJ1-5; V: TRBV27; DNA: TGTGCCAGCAGTACTATCAAGACAGGGAAAGGGCAGCCCCAGCATTTT; CDR3: CASSTIKTGKGQPQHF
size: -; D: -; J: TRBJ2-1; V: TRBV28; DNA: TGTGCCAGCAGCCGCCCCGAGTCCTACAATGAGCAGTTCTTC; CDR3: CASSRPESYNEQFF
size: few; D: -; J: TRBJ2-3; V: TRBV7-2; DNA: TGTGCCAGCAGCTCGTACAGGGGCACAGATACGCAGTATTTT; CDR3: CASSSYRGTDTQYF
size: -; D: -; J: TRBJ1-2; V: TRBV10-3; DNA: TGTGCCATCAGTGAGTCGGAGGGGTCTAACTATGGCTACACCTTC; CDR3: CAISESEGSNYGYTF
size: -; D: -; J: TRBJ1-4; V: TRBV3-1/TRBV3-2; DNA: TGTGCCAGCAGCCCTTCTCATGGGGGGGGAGGAAAACTGTTTTTT; CDR3: CASSPSHGGGGKLFF
size: -; D: TRBD1; J: TRBJ2-3; V: TRBV27; DNA: TGTGCCAGCTCCAGGGGGCCGAGAACAGATACGCAGTATTTT; CDR3: CASSRGPRTDTQYF
size: -; D: -; J: TRBJ2-3; V: TRBV9; DNA: TGTGCCAGCAGCCCCAACATAGCCTCCTCTTCTCACACAGATACGCAGTATTTT; CDR3: CASSPNIASSSHTDTQYF
size: -; D: -; J: TRBJ2-1; V: TRBV9; DNA: TGTGCCAGCAGCCCTTCAGCCCTGAGGGACAATGAGCAGTTCTTC; CDR3: CASSPSALRDNEQFF
size: -; D: -; J: TRBJ1-5; V: TRBV4-3; DNA: TGCGCCAGCAGCCAAGATCGGGGGGAGGGTCAGCCCCAGCATTTT; CDR3: CASSQDRGEGQPQHF
size: -; D: -; J: TRBJ2-5; V: TRBV6-5; DNA: TGTGCCAGCAGCTTCCATGGGGGGGCAGAGACCCAGTACTTC; CDR3: CASSFHGGAETQYF
size: -; D: -; J: TRBJ1-1; V: TRBV27; DNA: TGTGCCAGCAGTCCGTCCCGGGTGAACACTGAAGCTTTCTTT; CDR3: CASSPSRVNTEAFF
size: -; D: -; J: TRBJ2-3; V: TRBV24-1; DNA: TGTGCCACCAGTGACCCCCTCGGGTATACGCAGTATTTT; CDR3: CATSDPLGYTQYF
size: -; D: -; J: TRBJ1-1; V: TRBV7-2; DNA: TGTGCCAGCACCAGGGGACGGGGGAACACTGAAGCTTTCTTT; CDR3: CASTRGRGNTEAFF
size: -; D: -; J: TRBJ1-3; V: TRBV13; DNA: TGTGCCAGCAGCTTAGGGACACCGCCAAGTGGAAACACCATATATTTT; CDR3: CASSLGTPPSGNTIYF
size: -; D: -; J: TRBJ2-5; V: TRBV5-8; DNA: TGTGCCAGCACCCCTTCCCAGGACCCGGGGTCGGAGACCCAGTACTTC; CDR3: CASTPSQDPGSETQYF
size: -; D: -; J: TRBJ1-1; V: TRBV27; DNA: TGTGCCAGCATTCCACCAGCCGGGGACACTGAAGCTTTCTTT; CDR3: CASIPPAGDTEAFF
size: -; D: -; J: TRBJ2-5; V: TRBV5-1; DNA: TGCGCCAGCACAGGGGAGACCCAGTACTTC; CDR3: CASTGETQYF
size: -; D: -; J: TRBJ1-6; V: TRBV9; DNA: TGTGCCAGCAGGGGCACGGTGGAGTCACCCCTCCACTTT; CDR3: CASRGTVESPLHF
size: -; D: TRBD2; J: TRBJ2-7; V: TRBV7-9; DNA: TGTGCCAGCAGCCCCGGGCTAGCGGAGAGCTCCTACGAGCAGTACTTC; CDR3: CASSPGLAESSYEQYF
size: -; D: TRBD2; J: TRBJ2-7; V: TRBV3-1/TRBV3-2; DNA: TGTGCCAGCAGCCTAGCTAGCGGGAGCCACGAGCAGTACTTC; CDR3: CASSLASGSHEQYF
size: -; D: TRBD2; J: TRBJ2-7; V: TRBV27; DNA: TGTGCCAGCAGTTTTACTACGGGAGGTGAACACGAGCAGTACTTC; CDR3: CASSFTTGGEHEQYF
size: -; D: -; J: TRBJ1-2; V: TRBV27; DNA: TGTGCCAGCAGTACAGGGAACTATGGCTACACCTTC; CDR3: CASSTGNYGYTF
size: -; D: TRBD2; J: TRBJ2-1; V: TRBV7-2; DNA: TGTGCCAGCAGCTTAGCGGGAGGGAACAATGAGCAGTTCTTC; CDR3: CASSLAGGNNEQFF
size: -; D: -; J: TRBJ1-2; V: TRBV27; DNA: TGTGCCAGCAGTTTTGGGGGGATGGGTGGCTACACCTTC; CDR3: CASSFGGMGGYTF
size: -; D: -; J: TRBJ2-2; V: TRBV24-1; DNA: TGTGCCACCAGGGACGAATCAACCGGGGAGCTGTTTTTT; CDR3: CATRDESTGELFF
size: -; D: TRBD1; J: TRBJ1-6; V: TRBV19; DNA: TGTGCCAGTAGTATCTCGACAGGGGTTAATTCACCCCTCCACTTT; CDR3: CASSISTGVNSPLHF
size: -; D: TRBD1; J: TRBJ2-2; V: TRBV2; DNA: TGTGCCAGCAGTCGGCAAGGGGGCACGATCGTTATGCCCGGGGAGCTGTTTTTT; CDR3: CASSRQGGTIVMPGELFF
size: -; D: -; J: TRBJ1-2; V: TRBV28; DNA: TGTGCCAGCAGCCCTTCGGGGCAGGGACTCTATGGCTACACCTTC; CDR3: CASSPSGQGLYGYTF
size: -; D: TRBD1; J: TRBJ1-4; V: TRBV5-1; DNA: TGCGCCAGCAGCTTGCGGGACAGGGCCTCTAATGAAAAACTGTTTTTT; CDR3: CASSLRDRASNEKLFF